The rows below give T cell receptor beta chains drawn from one sample of a study of T-cell memory formation after mild COVID-19. TCRdb fed the 5' RACE reads into MiXCR, producing one record per CDR3 protein. The sample has about 340,000 distinct CDR3 sequences, more than 20% seen once. Sequenced: PBMCs or a T cell subset sorted from them (not recorded which). Receptor source: a man in his late teens or twenties who had mild COVID-19 (a few samples of this study predate the infection). Cell type and time point are not known. Both conserved end residues are part of each CDR3. Fields, in order: D gene, clone size, V gene, J gene, CDR3 DNA, CDR3 protein. D genes are given only for firm matches. Not every row has a clone size; where given, it reads once, few, many or a size class.

TRBD2	few	TRBV20-1	TRBJ2-1	TGCAGTGGCCGCGGGGGGGGATGGCATGAGCAGTTCTTC	CSGRGGGWHEQFF
.	.	TRBV11-2	TRBJ2-7	TGTGCCAGCAGCCCACGGGCAGGCACCTACGAGCAGTACTTC	CASSPRAGTYEQYF
.	.	TRBV6-5	TRBJ2-5	TGTGCCAGCAGTTACCCGGGACACACTCAAGAGACCCAGTACTTC	CASSYPGHTQETQYF
TRBD1	.	TRBV7-3	TRBJ1-1	TGTGCCAGCAGCTTAACTGGGACAGACACTGAAGCTTTCTTT	CASSLTGTDTEAFF
.	few	TRBV12-3/TRBV12-4	TRBJ1-1	TGTGCCAGCAGTTTAGGCATCAGCCAGGCTTTCTTT	CASSLGISQAFF
.	few	TRBV20-1	TRBJ1-5	TGCAGTGCTAGCGATGCCAGGGGATGGAGCAATCAGCCCCAGCATTTT	CSASDARGWSNQPQHF
.	many	TRBV3-1	TRBJ2-3	TGTGCCAGCAGCCAAAGGGAGGGCACAGATACGCAGTATTTT	CASSQREGTDTQYF
.	medium-sized	TRBV12-3/TRBV12-4	TRBJ1-1	TGTGCCAGCAGGGGCACTGAAGCTTTCTTT	CASRGTEAFF
.	.	TRBV6-5	TRBJ1-5	TGTGCCAGCAGTAACCGGGACCCGAGGGGAGTAAATCAGCCCCAGCATTTT	CASSNRDPRGVNQPQHF
.	few	TRBV4-2	TRBJ1-5	TGTGCCAGCAGCCTACAGGGACCTCATCAGCCCCAGCATTTT	CASSLQGPHQPQHF
.	.	TRBV7-6	TRBJ2-2	TGTGCCAGCAGCTTAGGGGCCCCGGGACTAGGGGGCCCCGGGGAGCTGTTTTTT	CASSLGAPGLGGPGELFF
.	few	TRBV3-1	TRBJ2-1	TGTGCCAGCAGCCAGACAGCGTCCTACAATGAGCAGTTCTTC	CASSQTASYNEQFF
.	few	TRBV7-3	TRBJ2-1	TGTGCCAGCAGCCCGAGTTGGACTACTGGAGGAGGGGAGCAGTTCTTC	CASSPSWTTGGGEQFF
.	.	TRBV4-1	TRBJ2-3	TGCGCCAGCAGCCAAGCGCGGGGCTACACAGATACGCAGTATTTT	CASSQARGYTDTQYF
.	few	TRBV20-1	TRBJ1-2	TGCGGCCTTGGACACAACTATGGCTACACCTTC	CGLGHNYGYTF
.	many	TRBV20-1	TRBJ1-2	TGCAGTGCTAGCGGGGGGTATGGCTACACCTTC	CSASGGYGYTF
.	few	TRBV5-1	TRBJ1-3	TGCGCCAGCAGCTTTGGAGGGAACTCTGGAAACACCATATATTTT	CASSFGGNSGNTIYF
.	few	TRBV27	TRBJ2-2	TGTGCCAGCACTCAGAACACCGGGGAGCTGTTTTTT	CASTQNTGELFF
.	few	TRBV4-1	TRBJ1-2	TGCGCCAGCAGCACTTTCCAGCCCGGCGGGGCGGATGGCTACACCTTC	CASSTFQPGGADGYTF
.	many	TRBV5-6	TRBJ1-2	TGTGCCAGCAGCTTGGGAGGGGGCTATGGCTACACCTTC	CASSLGGGYGYTF
TRBD2	many	TRBV5-1	TRBJ2-1	TGCGCCAGCAGCTTGGACGGGGGGTTCAATGAGCAGTTCTTC	CASSLDGGFNEQFF
.	.	TRBV27	TRBJ1-5	TGTGCCAGCGGACGAGGGCGTTTGGGCCAGCCCCAGCATTTT	CASGRGRLGQPQHF
.	few	TRBV7-2	TRBJ2-5	TGTGCCAGCAGCTCCCTGGACTGGCAAGAGACCCAGTACTTC	CASSSLDWQETQYF
.	.	TRBV27	TRBJ1-6	TGTGCCAGCAGTTTAGAAAGGGATTCACCCCTCCACTTT	CASSLERDSPLHF
.	.	TRBV7-2	TRBJ2-3	TGTGCCAGCAGCGTAGGGGGGGCTGCAGATACGCAGTATTTT	CASSVGGAADTQYF
TRBD1	.	TRBV27	TRBJ1-5	TGTGCCAGCAGCTCGACAGGGGTTGTTCAGCCCCAGCATTTT	CASSSTGVVQPQHF
TRBD1	.	TRBV7-2	TRBJ2-7	TGTGCCAGCAGCCAAGTCACCGGGACAGGATCCTACGAGCAGTACTTC	CASSQVTGTGSYEQYF
.	few	TRBV11-2	TRBJ2-3	TGTGCCAGCTACCGGGGCTTTGGCACAGATACGCAGTATTTT	CASYRGFGTDTQYF
.	few	TRBV18	TRBJ1-2	TGTGCCAGCTCACCACGGTCGGGGGAAGGCTACACCTTC	CASSPRSGEGYTF
.	few	TRBV10-2	TRBJ1-1	TGCGCCAGCAGTGAGGGGCAGGGCCCCATGAACACTGAAGCTTTCTTT	CASSEGQGPMNTEAFF
TRBD1	.	TRBV29-1	TRBJ1-1	TGCAGCGTTGATGGCCAGGGGGGCACTGAAGCTTTCTTT	CSVDGQGGTEAFF
.	.	TRBV20-1	TRBJ1-6	TGCAGTGCGCGGGGATCCTATAATTCACCCCTCCACTTT	CSARGSYNSPLHF
TRBD1	.	TRBV5-1	TRBJ1-1	TGCGCCAGCAGCTTGGGAGACAGGGGTTTCACTGAAGCTTTCTTT	CASSLGDRGFTEAFF
.	.	TRBV10-3	TRBJ2-3	TGTGCCATCAGTGAGGACATTAGAAAGGCGGATACGCAGTATTTT	CAISEDIRKADTQYF
TRBD1	few	TRBV9	TRBJ2-1	TGTGCCAGCAGCCTAGGGGGGACAGGGGCTAATGAGCAGTTCTTC	CASSLGGTGANEQFF
.	.	TRBV11-2	TRBJ2-5	TGTGCCAGCAGCTTAGCACCCGCTGGCAACGGAGGCCAAGAGACCCAGTACTTC	CASSLAPAGNGGQETQYF
TRBD1	few	TRBV6-6	TRBJ1-1	TGTGCCAGCAGTTCCCATCACCCCGGACAGGGAGGAACTGAAGCTTTCTTT	CASSSHHPGQGGTEAFF
.	.	TRBV6-1	TRBJ2-5	TGTGCCAGCAGCGCCCGACAGTCCCAAGAGACCCAGTACTTC	CASSARQSQETQYF